This T cell receptor beta chain stems from a study of shared clonotypes between healthy human individuals. This clone was seen only once. The data were produced by immunoSEQ multiplex PCR, yet TCRdb's version contains in-frame clones alone and is incomplete. The sample lists about 490,000 clones; approximately 79% were seen once. The sequence was obtained from a middle-aged woman in good health. Some clones in this sample may be carry-over from other donors' samples. Sequencing used PBMCs.

The CDR3, as DNA: TGTGCCAGCAGTGTTGGGGACAGGGTCGTGCAGTACTTC. Its protein product is CASSVGDRVVQYF. The chain is built from TRBV2 and TRBJ2-7, with 9 bases that match TRBD1. CDR3 size: 13 residues. Germline CDR1 SNHLY, CDR2 FYNNEI. V trimming: 4 bases; J trimming: 9 bases; junction bases outside the gene matches: 7.